A single sample is the source of the 22 T cell receptor beta chains below, sequenced in a study of human thymus T cells. TCRdb keeps only in-frame clones here, not all; method: immunoSEQ multiplex PCR. The sample lists tens of thousands of clones, 95% occurring once. Thymus tissue was removed during corrective cardiac surgery. The specimen was thymus tissue. The receptors here all came from a girl under three years old with a congenital heart defect but otherwise immunologically healthy.

The chain links TRBV19 to TRBJ2-5; either TRBD1 or TRBD2 may supply D (5 bases each). Trimming stripped 5 bases from V and 1 base from J, with 14 bases between. The CDR3 extends over 15 amino acids. The germline V gene encodes CDR1 LNHDA and CDR2 SQIVND (reference sequence). This chain's CDR3 is CASSAGRGIQETQYF. Here the CDR3 DNA reads TGTGCCAGTAGTGCAGGGCGAGGGATCCAAGAGACCCAGTACTTC.

The chain recombines TRBV5-5 with TRBJ1-1; the D gene is possibly TRBD1 (6 bases). There are 18 residues in the CDR3. Germline CDR1 SGHKS, CDR2 YYEKEE (reference sequence). The germline V and J ends were trimmed by 1 base and 1 base, with 20 bases remaining between them. CDR3 bases: TGTGCCAGCAGCTTGCTTCGAAGGGGGGAAACCTGGAACACTGAAGCTTTCTTT. This sequence encodes CASSLLRRGETWNTEAFF.

The chain recombines TRBV28 with TRBJ2-1; D tentatively fits TRBD1 or TRBD2 (6 bases each). V lost 6 bases to trimming and J lost 3 bases, with 15 bases between them. This CDR3 has 15 residues. Germline assignment: CDR1 MDHEN and CDR2 SYDVKM. The CDR3 DNA sequence: TGTGCCAGCAGGGGGGGCGGTCCTTTCTACAATGAGCAGTTCTTC. Its protein is CASRGGGPFYNEQFF.

J is TRBJ1-2 and V is TRBV6-5; D might be TRBD1 (6 bases). The CDR3 is 15 residues long. The ends were cut back, 0 bases at V and 7 bases at J, with 15 bases in the middle. Germline V gene data show CDR1 as MNHEY and CDR2 as SVGAGI. The CDR3 loop reads CASSYSGQPGGGYTF. Written as DNA, the CDR3 is TGTGCCAGCAGTTACTCAGGACAGCCTGGGGGTGGCTACACCTTC.

The chain uses TRBV5-1 and TRBJ2-7, with TRBD2 matching over 8 bases. V gave up 5 bases and J gave up 3 bases; unmatched junction bases: 10. The germline V gene encodes CDR1 SGHRS and CDR2 YFSETQ. This CDR3 comprises 15 residues. CDR3 residues: CASSYGTRGVYEQYF. The CDR3 DNA reads TGCGCCAGCAGTTACGGGACTAGGGGGGTCTACGAGCAGTACTTC.

The V gene is TRBV14, the J gene TRBJ2-7; a weak D match, TRBD1 (6 bases). The CDR3 runs 15 residues. V dropped 4 bases and J dropped 5 bases, with 18 bases sitting between them. Germline V gene data show CDR1 as SGHDN and CDR2 as FVKESK. The chain's CDR3 is CASSPGQREWDEQYF. The DNA of the CDR3 is TGTGCCAGCAGCCCCGGACAGAGGGAATGGGACGAGCAGTACTTC.

The V gene is TRBV5-8, the J gene TRBJ1-1, with D perhaps matching TRBD1 (5 bases). Germline V gene lookup returns CDR1 SGHTS and CDR2 YDEGEE. V was trimmed by 8 bases and J by 1 base, leaving 24 bases between them. This CDR3 has 17 amino acids. The CDR3 reads CARAIKNTTGSNTEAFF. CDR3 coding DNA: TGTGCCAGGGCGATAAAGAACACAACAGGTTCGAACACTGAAGCTTTCTTT.

The chain recombines TRBV28 with TRBJ2-7; 7 bases map to TRBD2. The CDR3 has 15 residues. V trimming: 4 bases; J trimming: 5 bases; junction bases outside the gene matches: 11. Germline CDR1 and CDR2: MDHEN and SYDVKM. The CDR3 DNA follows: TGTGCCAGCAGTTCCCTCGGAGGGGAGGGTCACGAGCAGTACTTC. The encoded protein is CASSSLGGEGHEQYF. Using reference TRBV28 and TRBJ2-7 for the parts outside the CDR3, the full variable domain is DVKVTQSSRYLVKRTGEKVFLECVQDMDHENMFWYRQDPGLGLRLIYFSYDVKMKEKGDIPEGYSVSREKKERFSLILESASTNQTSMYLCASSSLGGEGHEQYFGPGTRLTVT.

The chain links TRBV19 to TRBJ1-4; D ambiguous. The CDR3 is 17 residues long. The germline V gene has CDR1 LNHDA and CDR2 SQIVND (reference sequence). Deletions cut 4 bases from V and 2 bases from J, with 17 bases between. The CDR3 DNA is TGTGCCAGTAGTACGAGTAGGGTAGGTTCCACTAATGAAAAACTGTTTTTT. Its translation: CASSTSRVGSTNEKLFF.

The genes are TRBV14 and TRBJ1-2, with D possibly TRBD1 on 5 matching bases. The V and J ends lost 4 bases and 0 bases respectively, with 18 bases between them. Germline V lookup: CDR1 SGHDN, CDR2 FVKESK. CDR3 length equals 17 residues. The DNA of the CDR3 is TGTGCCAGCAGCCCCCGGGACGGCGTAAGATCTAACTATGGCTACACCTTC. Translating gives CASSPRDGVRSNYGYTF.

The rearrangement uses TRBV27 and TRBJ1-1, with D tentatively TRBD1 (5 bases). Germline lookup yields CDR1 MNHEY and CDR2 SMNVEV (reference sequence). The V end was cut by 3 bases, the J end by 4 bases, with 6 bases between. This CDR3 region has 12 residues. CDR3 sequence (DNA): TGTGCCAGCAGTTTTAGGGGCACTGAAGCTTTCTTT. Amino acid sequence: CASSFRGTEAFF.

This clone was seen a single time. The V call is TRBV7-2, the J call TRBJ2-7; 8 bases fit TRBD2. The J segment lost 1 base and the V segment lost 1 base, leaving 12 bases of the junction unmatched. Germline loops: CDR1 SGHTA, CDR2 FQGNSA. The CDR3 loop spans 18 amino acids. This chain's CDR3 is CASSLGDSFGGGSYEQYF. The DNA for the CDR3 is TGTGCCAGCAGCTTAGGTGATAGCTTCGGGGGGGGATCCTACGAGCAGTACTTC.

The J gene is TRBJ2-1, the V gene TRBV29-1; TRBD2 matches at 8 bases. Trimming cost V 0 bases and J 5 bases; bases outside gene matches: 21. Germline CDR1 SQVTM, CDR2 ANQGSEA. The CDR3 has 20 residues. The CDR3 spells CSVEEWALAGGLGADNEQFF. In DNA form, the CDR3 reads TGCAGCGTTGAAGAGTGGGCCCTGGCCGGGGGACTAGGGGCCGACAATGAGCAGTTCTTC.

The V call is TRBV5-6, the J call TRBJ1-4; D perhaps matches TRBD1 (6 bases). V lost 4 bases and J 3 bases, leaving 10 bases between the germline ends. CDR1 and CDR2 (germline): SGHDT, YYEEEE. This CDR3 region has 14 residues. CDR3 coding DNA: TGTGCCAGCAGCCACAGGGTACCTAATGAAAAACTGTTTTTT. Translating it yields CASSHRVPNEKLFF. Full variable domain (rest looked up from reference TRBV5-6 and TRBJ1-4): DAGVTQSPTHLIKTRGQQVTLRCSPKSGHDTVSWYQQALGQGPQFIFQYYEEEERQRGNFPDRFSGHQFPNYSSELNVNALLLGDSALYLCASSHRVPNEKLFFGSGTQLSVL.

V is TRBV15 and J is TRBJ2-1, with D perhaps TRBD1 (5 bases). The germline V and J ends were trimmed by 0 bases and 1 base, with 13 bases remaining between them. Germline loops: CDR1 LNHNV, CDR2 YYDKDF (reference sequence). The CDR3 has 17 amino acids. CDR3 nucleotide sequence: TGTGCCACCAGCAGAGATAGTGTACGACAGTCCTACAATGAGCAGTTCTTC. It translates to CATSRDSVRQSYNEQFF.

The rearrangement uses TRBV27 and TRBJ2-7, with D perhaps matching TRBD1 (6 bases). V shed 6 bases and J shed 7 bases, with 13 bases lying between them. CDR3 length equals 12 residues. CDR1 is MNHEY, CDR2 SMNVEV, per germline (reference sequence). CDR3 loop: CASRGAFGEQYF. The CDR3 bases are TGTGCCAGCAGGGGGGCCTTTGGGGAGCAGTACTTC.

The V and J genes are TRBV5-1 and TRBJ1-2; TRBD1 agrees at 8 bases. CDR1 SGHRS and CDR2 YFSETQ come from the germline V gene. J was trimmed by 6 bases and V by 7 bases; bases with no gene match: 8. This CDR3 is 13 amino acids long. CDR3 DNA: TGCGCCAGCTACGGACAGGGACGCAATGGCTACACCTTC. This sequence encodes CASYGQGRNGYTF.

The chain carries TRBV7-2 and TRBJ1-1; D remains ambiguous. CDR1 is SGHTA and CDR2 is FQGNSA in the germline V gene. Trimming pared 1 base from V and 5 bases from J, leaving 8 bases between. This CDR3 has 13 residues. The CDR3 sequence is CASSLEGFTEAFF. The CDR3 region has the DNA TGTGCCAGCAGCTTAGAAGGATTTACTGAAGCTTTCTTT. Filled out from reference TRBV7-2 and TRBJ1-1, the complete variable domain reads GAGVSQSPSNKVTEKGKDVELRCDPISGHTALYWYRQSLGQGLEFLIYFQGNSAPDKSGLPSDRFSAERTGGSVSTLTIQRTQQEDSAVYLCASSLEGFTEAFFGQGTRLTVV.

This clone was seen just once. The chain links TRBV19 to TRBJ2-3; 12 bases agree with TRBD2. Germline V gene data show CDR1 as LNHDA and CDR2 as SQIVND (reference sequence). Unmatched junction bases numbered 10, after V lost 10 bases and J lost 5 bases. The CDR3 is made up of 15 amino acids. The CDR3 reads CATSGLAGFEDTQYF. The CDR3 nucleotides read TGTGCCACCTCTGGACTAGCGGGGTTTGAAGATACGCAGTATTTT.

The chain uses TRBV7-9 and TRBJ1-1; TRBD1 is a possible D gene (6 bases). The CDR3 loop spans 15 amino acids. Germline loops: CDR1 SEHNR, CDR2 FQNEAQ (reference sequence). V lost 5 bases, J lost 0 bases, and 13 bases lay in between. Here the CDR3 reads CASSRADSLNTEAFF. Written as DNA, the CDR3 is TGTGCCAGCAGCCGCGCGGACAGCTTGAACACTGAAGCTTTCTTT. Complete variable domain (other parts from reference TRBV7-9 and TRBJ1-1): DTGVSQNPRHKITKRGQNVTFRCDPISEHNRLYWYRQTLGQGPEFLTYFQNEAQLEKSRLLSDRFSAERPKGSFSTLEIQRTEQGDSAMYLCASSRADSLNTEAFFGQGTRLTVV.

The chain joins TRBV9 to TRBJ2-3, with D unclear. Germline CDR1 and CDR2: SGDLS and YYNGEE. Trimming pared 0 bases from V and 1 base from J, leaving 9 bases between. The CDR3 length is 15 residues. CDR3 in amino acids: CASSVAPRGTDTQYF. The CDR3 DNA is TGTGCCAGCAGCGTAGCCCCCAGAGGCACAGATACGCAGTATTTT.

This chain uses TRBV19 with TRBJ2-1, with 15 positions matching TRBD2. The V and J ends lost 9 bases and 2 bases, in that order; junction bases with no gene match: 5. This CDR3 spans 16 amino acids. CDR1 is LNHDA and CDR2 is SQIVND in the germline V gene (reference sequence). This CDR3 is CASSGLAGGTYNEQFF. The CDR3 region has the DNA TGTGCCAGCTCTGGACTAGCGGGAGGGACCTACAATGAGCAGTTCTTC.